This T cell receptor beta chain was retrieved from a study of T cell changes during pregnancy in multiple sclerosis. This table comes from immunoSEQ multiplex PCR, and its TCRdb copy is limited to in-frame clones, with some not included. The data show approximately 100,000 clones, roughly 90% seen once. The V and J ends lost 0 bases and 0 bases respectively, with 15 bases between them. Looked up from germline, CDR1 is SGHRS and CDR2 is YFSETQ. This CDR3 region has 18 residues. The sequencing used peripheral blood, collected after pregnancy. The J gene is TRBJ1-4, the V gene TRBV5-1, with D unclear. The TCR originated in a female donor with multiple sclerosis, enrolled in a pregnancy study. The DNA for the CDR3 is TGCGCCAGCAGCTTGGTCTCGTTAGGAGAGGCAACTAATGAAAAACTGTTTTTT. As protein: CASSLVSLGEATNEKLFF.